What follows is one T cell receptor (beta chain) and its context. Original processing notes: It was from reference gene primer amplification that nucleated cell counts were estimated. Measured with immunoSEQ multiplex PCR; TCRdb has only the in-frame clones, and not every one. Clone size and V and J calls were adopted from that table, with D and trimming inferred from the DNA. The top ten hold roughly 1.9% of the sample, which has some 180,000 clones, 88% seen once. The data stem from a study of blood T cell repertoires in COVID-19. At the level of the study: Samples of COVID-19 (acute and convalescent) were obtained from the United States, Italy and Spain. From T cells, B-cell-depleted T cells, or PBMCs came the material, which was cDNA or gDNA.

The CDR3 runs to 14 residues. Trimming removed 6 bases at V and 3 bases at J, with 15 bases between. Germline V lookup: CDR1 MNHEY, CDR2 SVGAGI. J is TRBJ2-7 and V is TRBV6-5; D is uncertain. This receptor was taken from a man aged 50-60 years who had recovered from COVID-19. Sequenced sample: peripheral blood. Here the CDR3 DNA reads TGTGCCAGCAGACAGACAAAGAACCGCTACGAGCAGTACTTC. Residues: CASRQTKNRYEQYF.